The clone carrying this T cell receptor beta chain was seen at least ten times. The target antigen is unknown. Clinicians diagnosed using symptoms, serum thyroxine, TRAb, thyroid ultrasound and orbital computed tomography. The data were obtained in a study of Graves' ophthalmopathy and Graves' hyperthyroidism. General study points: Blood contained most expanded thyroid clonotypes exceeding 0.001 frequency. From stable hyperthyroidism, ophthalmopathy was separated by a 13-signature model with around 90% sensitivity and less than 83% specificity.

The CDR3 is 15 amino acids. Deletions cut 5 bases from V and 4 bases from J, with 17 bases between. Germline CDR1 SGHTA, CDR2 FQGNSA. CDR3 regions of TCR beta were amplified from RNA transcripts. HTBI primers were employed in first-round RT-PCR, then a second-round multiplex PCR followed. MiXCR, run by TCRdb on the multiplex PCR reads, gives a single entry per CDR3 protein. The data contain some 1.1 million distinct CDR3 sequences, 36% of them singletons. The receptor was derived from an adult man with Graves' hyperthyroidism. The sample comprised peripheral blood or thyroid tissue (not recorded which). The J gene is TRBJ1-2, the V gene TRBV7-2, with a weak D call TRBD1 (6 bases). The CDR3 region is CASSLNRANRYGYTF. The CDR3 DNA sequence: TGTGCCAGCAGCCTGAACAGGGCAAACCGCTATGGCTACACCTTC.